This T cell receptor (beta chain) was identified during a study of blood T cell repertoires in COVID-19. Study background: COVID-19 samples from acute and convalescent phases originated in the United States, Italy and Spain. PBMCs, B-cell-depleted T cells, or T cells were the source of the cDNA or gDNA that made up the material.

In the study's own analysis: Researchers report that nucleated cell counts were estimated from reference gene primer amplification. Sequencing was performed with immunoSEQ multiplex PCR; in TCRdb, only in-frame clones are kept and a portion is missing. For V, J and clone size, that table is used; D and trimming come from the DNA. Seen here are under 250,000 clones, around four fifths observed once, and the top ten hold about 2.5%. This clonotype was obtained from a woman aged 70-85 years with active or convalescent COVID-19. Sample: peripheral blood.

CDR3 bases: TGTGCCAGCAGCCCTGGGGGGGGGCTTTCCAATCAGCCCCAGCATTTT. This codes for CASSPGGGLSNQPQHF. The rearrangement links TRBV9 to TRBJ1-5, with D perhaps TRBD1 (6 bases). V gave up 4 bases and J gave up 3 bases, with 17 bases separating them. Germline CDR1 SGDLS, CDR2 YYNGEE. The CDR3 is made up of 16 amino acids.